A single sample is the source of the 23 T cell receptor beta chains below, sequenced in a study of CD4+ T cells in melanoma. Profiled with immunoSEQ multiplex PCR; TCRdb holds only in-frame clones, not every one. The sample records roughly 150,000 clones, about 93% being singletons. The source of these receptors is a human donor with melanoma.

The chain uses TRBV5-4 and TRBJ1-3; D not certain. Per the germline V gene, CDR1 is SGHNT and CDR2 is YYREEE (reference sequence). The CDR3 totals 14 residues. V dropped 0 bases and J dropped 0 bases, with 4 bases sitting between them. CDR3 sequence: CASSLEVSGNTIYF. DNA for the CDR3: TGTGCCAGCAGCTTGGAGGTCTCTGGAAACACCATATATTTT.

This clone has a handful of counts. The CDR3 DNA sequence: TGCGCCAGCAGCTTAAAGTCGGATTATGGCTACACCTTC. Encoded protein: CASSLKSDYGYTF. The chain joins TRBV5-1 to TRBJ1-2; unclear D gene. Between the trimmed V and J ends, which lost 2 bases and 5 bases, there was a span of 10 bases. The CDR3 extends over 13 amino acids. Germline CDR1 SGHRS, CDR2 YFSETQ.

This clone showed up just once. The rearrangement links TRBV7-9 to TRBJ2-3, with a possible D match to TRBD2 (6 bases). V was pared by 2 bases and J by 1 base, with 10 bases between. This CDR3 spans 15 amino acids. Germline-derived CDR1 and CDR2 are SEHNR and FQNEAQ (reference sequence). The CDR3 coding sequence is TGTGCCAGCAGCTTAACGGGGGTAGGCACAGATACGCAGTATTTT. Protein: CASSLTGVGTDTQYF.

The rearrangement links TRBV7-9 to TRBJ1-4, with 7 nucleotides matching TRBD1. CDR3 length equals 15 residues. The ends lost 4 bases at V and 7 bases at J; junction bases unmatched: 9. Germline loops: CDR1 SEHNR, CDR2 FQNEAQ (reference sequence). The CDR3 loop is CASSSDREVGEKLFF. In nucleotides, the CDR3 is TGTGCCAGCAGCTCCGACAGGGAAGTCGGTGAAAAACTGTTTTTT.

The chain combines TRBV2 with TRBJ1-5, with D possibly being TRBD1 (6 bases). Trimming took off 6 bases at V and 8 bases at J, with 23 bases between the two ends. Germline loops: CDR1 SNHLY, CDR2 FYNNEI. CDR3 length: 16 residues. The CDR3 reads CASRGIGQSDGKPQHF. The CDR3 DNA reads TGTGCCAGCAGAGGGATCGGACAGTCCGACGGGAAGCCCCAGCATTTT.

The chain recombines TRBV18 with TRBJ1-2; the D is unclear. Between the trimmed V and J ends, which lost 5 bases and 8 bases, there was a span of 15 bases. There are 13 residues in the CDR3. Germline V CDR1 and CDR2: KGHSH, LQKENI. The CDR3: CASSDSGVGGYTF. CDR3 coding DNA: TGTGCCAGCTCAGACTCGGGCGTTGGGGGCTACACCTTC.

This chain joins TRBV19 and TRBJ2-5, with 11 bases aligning to TRBD2. This CDR3 has 14 residues. Germline V gene sequence: CDR1 LNHDA, CDR2 SQIVND (reference sequence). The junction had 3 bases not matched to a gene; V was cut back by 4 bases and J by 5 bases. DNA for the CDR3: TGTGCCAGTAGTAAGACTAGCGGGGTGGAGACCCAGTACTTC. The encoded protein is CASSKTSGVETQYF.

The chain employs TRBV10-1 and TRBJ2-3; possibly TRBD2 for D (7 bases). V gave up 4 bases and J gave up 3 bases, with 14 bases separating them. The CDR3 covers 15 residues. CDR1 and CDR2 from the germline V gene are WNHNN and SYGVQD (reference sequence). The CDR3 reads CASSGGGGLTDTQYF. The CDR3 DNA follows: TGCGCCAGCAGTGGAGGGGGGGGCCTAACAGATACGCAGTATTTT.

About this clone: One junction end does not reproduce the germline sequence, and a read error may be involved. The CDR3 protein is CSLTVNAEAFF. DNA for the CDR3: TGCAGCTTAACAGTGAACGCTGAAGCTTTCTTT. The chain recombines TRBV20-1 with TRBJ1-1, with D hard to call. Germline CDR1 DFQATT, CDR2 SNEGSKA (reference sequence). The CDR3 totals 11 residues.

The chain is built from TRBV2 and TRBJ1-2; 8 bases fit TRBD1. Germline trimming cut 6 bases from V and 3 bases from J; bases unmatched to any gene: 9. Germline CDR1 and CDR2: SNHLY and FYNNEI. There are 15 residues in the CDR3. CDR3 sequence: CASRRQGSQDYGYTF. The CDR3 DNA sequence: TGTGCCAGCAGGCGACAGGGGAGTCAGGACTATGGCTACACCTTC. Looking up the rest from reference TRBV2 and TRBJ1-2 gives the full variable domain: EPEVTQTPSHQVTQMGQEVILRCVPISNHLYFYWYRQILGQKVEFLVSFYNNEISEKSEIFDDQFSVERPDGSNFTLKIRSTKLEDSAMYFCASRRQGSQDYGYTFGSGTRLTVV.

The rearrangement links TRBV15 to TRBJ1-2; 7 bases are a match to TRBD1. The CDR3 runs to 13 residues. Germline assignment: CDR1 LNHNV and CDR2 YYDKDF (reference sequence). Germline trimming cut 8 bases from V and 7 bases from J; bases unmatched to any gene: 10. This CDR3 is CATVPDTGAGYTF. The DNA for the CDR3 is TGTGCCACCGTTCCCGATACAGGGGCTGGCTACACCTTC.

The CDR3 here is CASSRHPLSYEQYF. The CDR3 DNA reads TGTGCCAGCTCACGACATCCCCTCTCCTACGAGCAGTACTTC. The rearrangement joins TRBV11-3 to TRBJ2-7; D is unclear. Trimming removed 8 bases from V and 0 bases from J, with 14 bases in between. The CDR3 covers 14 residues. The germline V gene encodes CDR1 SGHNT and CDR2 YENEEA.

The chain combines TRBV6-4 with TRBJ1-2, with D possibly being TRBD1 (6 bases). Trimming shortened V by 4 bases and J by 0 bases, and 12 bases separated the two germline ends. In germline, CDR1 is MRHNA, CDR2 SNTAGT. The CDR3 runs 15 residues. The CDR3: CASSADRSANYGYTF. CDR3 in DNA: TGTGCCAGCAGTGCTGACAGGAGCGCTAACTATGGCTACACCTTC.

The V gene is TRBV10-3, the J gene TRBJ2-5; TRBD1 aligns across 8 bases. Germline V gene data show CDR1 as ENHRY and CDR2 as SYGVKD. CDR3 length: 13 amino acids. Trimming removed 3 bases from V and 9 bases from J; junction bases left unmatched: 6. The CDR3 sequence is CAISDVQGASQYF. The CDR3 DNA reads TGTGCCATCAGTGACGTTCAGGGGGCCTCCCAGTACTTC.

J is TRBJ1-6 and V is TRBV18, with a possible D match to TRBD1 (6 bases). CDR1 is KGHSH and CDR2 is LQKENI in the germline V gene. Trimming cost V 1 base and J 6 bases, with 10 bases left between them. The CDR3 is 15 residues long. The CDR3 reads CASSPRQDRNSPLHF. In nucleotides, the CDR3 is TGTGCCAGCTCACCACGACAGGATCGTAATTCACCCCTCCACTTT.

This chain uses TRBV19 with TRBJ2-2; maybe TRBD2 (5 bases). The CDR3 loop spans 16 amino acids. Germline assignment: CDR1 LNHDA and CDR2 SQIVND (reference sequence). V was trimmed by 5 bases and J by 7 bases, leaving 20 bases between them. The DNA of the CDR3 is TGTGCCAGTAGTCCGGTAAGAGGGCCGAGAGGCGGGGAGCTGTTTTTT. Translated: CASSPVRGPRGGELFF.

This clone was counted a single time. The chain uses TRBV5-1 and TRBJ2-7; 7 bases align to TRBD1. This CDR3 is built from 15 residues. Unmatched junction bases numbered 8, after V lost 3 bases and J lost 2 bases. Germline V gene data show CDR1 as SGHRS and CDR2 as YFSETQ. CDR3 protein: CASSWGTGEPYEQYF. The CDR3 nucleotides are TGCGCCAGCAGCTGGGGCACAGGGGAGCCCTACGAGCAGTACTTC.

The genes are TRBV12-5 and TRBJ2-5; TRBD1 agrees at 10 bases. CDR3 length equals 16 residues. V lost 3 bases and J lost 3; bases outside the gene matches: 7. Germline V CDR1 and CDR2: LGHNT, FRNRAP. Written as DNA, the CDR3 is TGTGCTAGTGGTTTAGGGACAGGGGTCCCCGAAGAGACCCAGTACTTC. It translates to CASGLGTGVPEETQYF.

This chain joins TRBV7-2 and TRBJ2-7; possible D gene TRBD1, 6 bases. Trimming shortened V by 4 bases and J by 6 bases, and 16 bases separated the two germline ends. Germline V gene lookup returns CDR1 SGHTA and CDR2 FQGNSA. The CDR3 runs 14 residues. DNA of the CDR3: TGTGCCAGCAGCTACCTCGGACAGACGGGCGAGCAGTACTTC. Its protein product is CASSYLGQTGEQYF.

The DNA of the CDR3 is TGTGCCAGCAGCAATATCCACGGGCAGTACTTC. Amino acid sequence: CASSNIHGQYF. The V and J genes are TRBV5-4 and TRBJ2-7; D not resolved. This CDR3 contains 11 residues. V shed 4 bases and J shed 9 bases, with 11 bases lying between them. Germline CDR1 and CDR2: SGHNT and YYREEE (reference sequence).

This sequence joins TRBV30 and TRBJ1-3; D not certain. Germline loops: CDR1 GTSNPN, CDR2 SVGIG (reference sequence). This CDR3 comprises 17 residues. Trimming cost V 0 bases and J 0 bases, with 15 bases left between them. CDR3 in amino acids: CAWSVLPVPHSGNTIYF. CDR3 nucleotides: TGTGCCTGGAGTGTACTTCCCGTTCCCCACTCTGGAAACACCATATATTTT.

This clone has a handful of counts. The rearrangement joins TRBV5-1 to TRBJ1-4; no clear D gene. CDR1 and CDR2 (germline): SGHRS, YFSETQ. The V and J ends lost 0 bases and 0 bases respectively, with 9 bases between them. This CDR3 spans 16 amino acids. In nucleotides, the CDR3 is TGCGCCAGCAGCTTGGGGACGGGTTCAACTAATGAAAAACTGTTTTTT. Residues: CASSLGTGSTNEKLFF.

The chain joins TRBV6-6 to TRBJ2-5, with 9 bases identical to TRBD2. V was clipped by 6 bases and J by 5 bases; unmatched bases: 10. Germline V gene sequence: CDR1 MNHNY, CDR2 SVGAGI (reference sequence). This CDR3 spans 15 amino acids. The DNA for the CDR3 is TGTGCCAGCAGGCTGGGGGCTAGCGGGGCGGAGACCCAGTACTTC. This codes for CASRLGASGAETQYF.